The text below deals with one T cell receptor (beta chain). The antigen it recognizes is unknown. No clone much larger than this one lies a single base away; base qualities are absent. This sample was taken from a study of blood T cell repertoires in COVID-19 (dated by TCRdb to between 2020 and 2021). For the study in its entirety: Samples covering the acute and convalescent phases of COVID-19 were provided by collaborators in the United States, Italy and Spain. The material from the prospective study consisted of cDNA or gDNA derived from T cells, B-cell-depleted T cells, or PBMCs. Subjects who had been exposed to COVID-19, were actively infected with it, or had recovered from it provided the deeply sampled blood TCRbeta repertoires that made up the dataset. The repertoires were made available in a free public database intended to serve as a resource for research on the immune response to SARS-CoV-2. The samples were drawn from the first 160 participants of the ongoing ImmuneRACE study and from 1,200 or so subjects provided by 6 global collaborators. A de-identified subject ID, COVID-19 status, age in years and sex were almost always included in the sample metadata. Where HLA class I and class II types were available, the types were taken from metadata supplied by the sample provider, not from assay-based typing.

TCRbeta CDR3 regions were amplified from genomic DNA by means of the immunoSEQ Assay, a bias-controlled multiplex PCR. On the authors' methods: Within the assay, amplification of reference gene primers was used to estimate how many nucleated cells each sample contained. To quantify the absolute abundance of each unique TCRbeta CDR3 rearrangement, sequence reads were collapsed and filtered. For each sample, productive Simpson clonality was calculated as the square root of Simpson's diversity index over productive rearrangements. In its TCRdb copy, this immuneACCESS table keeps in-frame sequences only and misses some clones. Where compared with another copy, unresolved V genes explain less than half of these, and the others have no known cause. V, J and clone size are those of that table, while D and trimming were read from the DNA. The table for this sample lists about 86,000 clones; roughly four fifths of them were counted only once. The ten top clones hold 1.2% of the sample.

Compared with germline, V lacks 5 bases and J lacks 5 bases; bases without a gene match: 2. From the cysteine up to the phenylalanine, the CDR3 has a length of 13 residues. Just the 39-base CDR3 DNA is kept, in frame starting at base 1. The germline V gene sets CDR1 to ENHRY and CDR2 to SYGVKD. General findings and caveats noted by the study authors: The amount of clinical and demographic metadata varied by source and participant and was provided uncurated.

Whole blood was collected in K2EDTA tubes by collaborating institutions according to the institutions' own protocols. For TCRbeta analysis, collaborators shipped samples as frozen whole blood, isolated PBMCs, or DNA extracted from either of those sample types. The specimen sequenced was peripheral blood. This sequence was found in a woman aged 80 or over with acute or convalescent COVID-19. The V and J genes are TRBV10-3 and TRBJ2-7, with TRBD1 matching 11 junction bases. The DNA sequence follows: TGTGCCATCAGTAGGACAGGGGGCAACGAGCAGTACTTC. Protein translation: CAISRTGGNEQYF.